This T cell receptor beta chain was sequenced during a study of OX40 agonist ivuxolimab in advanced cancers. This CDR3 is built from 16 residues. No patient had autoimmune disease or received systemic immunosuppression. Sequenced by immunoSEQ multiplex PCR; TCRdb stores in-frame clones only, minus some. Here the sample spans under 80,000 clones, 85% to 90% being singletons. Concerning this clone: Its target is unknown.

Overall study results and limits: The average count of expanded clones was higher among CD8+ T cells than among CD4+. At 0.1 to 3.0 mg/kg, CD4+ and CD8+ blood T cells expanded clonally by week 6.

V and J are TRBV21-1 and TRBJ2-7; the table gives TRBD2 as D, unverified against the DNA. TRBV21-1 is recorded as a pseudogene. This sequence originates from an adult with an advanced solid tumor such as melanoma, head and neck, liver or kidney cancer. The source was CD4+ or CD8+ T cells sorted from blood, collected in a trial of the OX40 agonist ivuxolimab. The CDR3 nucleotides are TGTGCCCCCCCCGGGCCAGGGTGGACTAGGTCCTACGAGCAGTACTTC. Translating gives CAPPGPGWTRSYEQYF.